This TCR beta chain was profiled in a study of shared clonotypes between healthy human individuals (TCRdb year 2020). For context, the study as a whole: The cohort included a few men and a couple of women between 18 and 49 years of age. Per donor, three plates each were used for CD4 naive and CD4 memory, two for CD8 naive, and one for CD8 memory. Blood TCR repertoires of roughly 5 healthy adults were deeply sequenced to estimate repertoire size and the extent of clonotype sharing between individuals. Leukapheresis yielded between about 0.8 and 8.9 billion PBMCs per donor. Libraries were prepared and TCR repertoires were sequenced by different laboratories using diverse techniques, in order to increase sequencing depth and limit assay-specific biases. Beyond this particular receptor, the publication reports: Because the study included only a small number of donors, the genetic and exposure-history diversity represented was limited. Only blood was sampled, and tissue TCR repertoires likely differ from those in blood. Approximately 4.8% of naive CD4, 3% to 3.5% of naive CD8, roughly 2.5% of memory CD4, and about 0.4% of memory CD8 clonotypes were shared across several donors. Rarefaction of sorted-subset datasets indicated incomplete sequencing despite the large sequencing depth. Naive subsets generally had larger estimated clonotype richness than memory subsets did. Based on pairwise subsampling, the degree of clonotype sharing among donors was expected to be affected by sequencing depth. Compared with non-shared clonotypes, the clonotypes found in all four sorted-subset donors had higher generation probabilities.

The V and J ends are trimmed by 1 base and 3 bases, leaving 7 bases between them. The CDR3 covers 15 residues, taking in both the cysteine and the phenylalanine. Of all the DNA, just the CDR3 is kept, 45 bases in frame from base 1. CDR1 is given as MGHRA and CDR2 as YSYEKL, both from the germline V gene. With regard to this clone: The antigen it recognizes is unknown. Within one base of it there is no much larger clone, and no base qualities were kept.

Donors were healthy HIV-negative adults with no recently reported acute infections or vaccinations. Every donor was a Caucasian adult residing in Nashville, Tennessee, USA. CD4+ T cells were enriched through magnetic negative selection, after which naive cells were positively selected on CD45RA and the remaining negative fraction served as the memory subset. After blood collection by leukapheresis, PBMCs were isolated using Ficoll-Histopaque density gradient centrifugation and then cryopreserved in the vapor phase of liquid nitrogen. Analytical flow cytometry was used to check the purity and quantity of every magnetically sorted T cell population. Each sorted fraction had its genomic DNA isolated and then quantified by UV absorbance on a Nanodrop 2000c. Using the deep immunoSEQ assay, TCR CDR3 regions were amplified from genomic DNA by multiplex PCR. For each cell subset, the extracted genomic DNA was distributed evenly across all wells of several immunoSEQ 96-well plates, and each plate served as one replicate. For sorted subsets, about 210 ng of genomic DNA, equivalent to some 33,000 T cell genomes, went into each replicate PCR. Purified libraries were quantified with a Qubit 3.0 fluorometer, sized on a Bioanalyzer 2100, and re-quantified with the KAPA Library Quantification kit. Every immunoSEQ 96-well plate was sequenced on a dedicated single-read 150-cycle Illumina NextSeq 550 flow cell. In the authors' own workflow: Because the immunoSEQ output held only junctional sequences and lacked quality scores, the filtering could not match the filtering applied to full-length reads. Sequences were annotated with PyIR, a Python wrapper for IgBLAST v1.9, using IMGT germline references to assign V/J genes and CDR3. Any read was removed if the V/J assignment was weak (E-value above 1e-6), the CDR3 was missing, or the read contained stop codons, out-of-frame junctions, or ambiguous translated residues. A V3J clonotype was defined by an identical inferred V gene, J gene, and CDR3 amino acid sequence. Percentage overlap between repertoires was calculated by dividing the number of shared unique clonotypes by the size of the smaller repertoire. Repertoire richness was assessed with RTK rarefaction, the Chao1 estimator, and Recon v2.1 estimates of unobserved clonotypes. Generation probabilities for all TCRbeta clonotypes obtained by the gDNA method from a handful of donors were computed using OLGA. Here the immuneACCESS table is served through TCRdb, limited to in-frame sequences with V and J called. Missing clones are a known gap in these copies; in checked studies unresolved V genes cover under half, and the rest lacks a known reason. For V, J and clone size, that table is used; D and trimming come from the DNA. Within this sample are 2 million to 2.5 million clones, with approximately 96% of them counted one time only. 0.1% to 0.15% of the sample lies in the top ten.

The sequencing input was naive CD4+ T cells sorted from blood. The sample's cell subset or site label is to be understood as: CD45RA+ positively selected. This clonotype originated in a man between 18 and 29 years old in good health. The V and J genes are TRBV4-1 and TRBJ2-6; no D gene call is confident. The CDR3 protein: CASSQGFGGANVLTF. The DNA is TGCGCCAGCAGCCAAGGTTTCGGTGGGGCCAACGTCCTGACTTTC.